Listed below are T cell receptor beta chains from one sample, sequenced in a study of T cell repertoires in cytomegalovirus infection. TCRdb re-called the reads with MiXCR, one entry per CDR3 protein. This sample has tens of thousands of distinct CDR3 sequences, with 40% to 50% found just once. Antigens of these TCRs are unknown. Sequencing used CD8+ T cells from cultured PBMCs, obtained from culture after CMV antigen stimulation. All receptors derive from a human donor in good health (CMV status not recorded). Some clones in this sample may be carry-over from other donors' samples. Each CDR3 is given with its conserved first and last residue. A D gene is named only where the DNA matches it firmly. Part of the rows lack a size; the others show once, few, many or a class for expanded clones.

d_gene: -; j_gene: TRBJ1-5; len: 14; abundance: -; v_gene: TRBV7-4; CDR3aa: CASSLGQDNQPQHF; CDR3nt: TGTGCCAGCAGCTTAGGACAGGACAATCAGCCCCAGCATTTT
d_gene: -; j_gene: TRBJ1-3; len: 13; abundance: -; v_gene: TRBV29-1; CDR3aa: CSAGGGSGNTIYF; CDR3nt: TGCAGCGCCGGTGGGGGATCTGGAAACACCATATATTTT
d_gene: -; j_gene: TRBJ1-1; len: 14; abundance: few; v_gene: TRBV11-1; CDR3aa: CASSLARREPEAFF; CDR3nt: TGTGCCAGCAGCTTAGCGCGGAGGGAGCCTGAAGCTTTCTTT
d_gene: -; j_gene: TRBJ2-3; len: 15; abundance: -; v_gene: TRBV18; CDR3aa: CASSPRAAPTDTQYF; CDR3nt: TGTGCCAGCTCACCAAGGGCTGCGCCCACAGATACGCAGTATTTT
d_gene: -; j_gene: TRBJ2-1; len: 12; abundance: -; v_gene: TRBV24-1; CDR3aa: CATSDRKDEQFF; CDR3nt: TGTGCCACCAGTGACCGGAAAGATGAGCAGTTCTTC
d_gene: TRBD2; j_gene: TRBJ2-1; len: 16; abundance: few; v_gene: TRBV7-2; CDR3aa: CASSLTSSSSYNEQFF; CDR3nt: TGTGCCAGCAGCTTGACTAGCTCAAGCTCCTACAATGAGCAGTTCTTC
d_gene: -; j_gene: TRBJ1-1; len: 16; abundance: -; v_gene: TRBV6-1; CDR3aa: CASQRPMDYGNTEAFF; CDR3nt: TGTGCCAGCCAACGCCCTATGGACTATGGGAACACTGAAGCTTTCTTT
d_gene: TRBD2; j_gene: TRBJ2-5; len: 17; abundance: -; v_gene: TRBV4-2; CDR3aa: CASSRAPRAGDIETQYF; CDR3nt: TGTGCCAGCAGCCGAGCTCCCCGAGCGGGAGATATCGAGACCCAGTACTTC
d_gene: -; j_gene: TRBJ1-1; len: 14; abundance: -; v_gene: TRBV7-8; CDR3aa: CASSLGNSNTEAFF; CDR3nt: TGTGCCAGCAGCTTAGGGAACAGCAACACTGAAGCTTTCTTT
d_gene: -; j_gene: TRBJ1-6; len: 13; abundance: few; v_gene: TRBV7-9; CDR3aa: CASSKADNSPLHF; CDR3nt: TGTGCCAGCAGTAAAGCGGATAATTCACCCCTCCACTTT
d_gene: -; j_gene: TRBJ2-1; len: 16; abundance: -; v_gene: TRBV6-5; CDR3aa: CASSYGGGGPYNEQFF; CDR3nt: TGTGCCAGCAGTTACGGTGGGGGGGGGCCCTACAATGAGCAGTTCTTC
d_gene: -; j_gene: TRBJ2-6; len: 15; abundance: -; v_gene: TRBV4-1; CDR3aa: CASSQEFSGANVLTF; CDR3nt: TGCGCCAGCAGCCAAGAGTTCTCTGGGGCCAACGTCCTGACTTTC
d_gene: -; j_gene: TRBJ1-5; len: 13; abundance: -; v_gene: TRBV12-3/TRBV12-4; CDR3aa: CASSLRQAQPQHF; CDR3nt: TGTGCCAGCAGTTTACGACAGGCACAGCCCCAGCATTTT
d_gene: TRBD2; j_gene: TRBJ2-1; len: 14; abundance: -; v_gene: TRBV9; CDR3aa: CASSDSGSYNEQFF; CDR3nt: TGTGCCAGCAGCGACAGCGGGAGCTACAATGAGCAGTTCTTC
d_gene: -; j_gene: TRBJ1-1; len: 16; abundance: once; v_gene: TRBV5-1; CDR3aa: CASSLWQNSGDTEAFF; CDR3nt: TGCGCCAGCAGCTTGTGGCAGAACTCAGGGGACACTGAAGCTTTCTTT
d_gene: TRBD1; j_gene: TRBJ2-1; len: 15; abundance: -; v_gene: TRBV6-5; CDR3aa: CASSDRTGGRNEQFF; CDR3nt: TGTGCCAGCAGTGATAGGACAGGGGGAAGGAATGAGCAGTTCTTC
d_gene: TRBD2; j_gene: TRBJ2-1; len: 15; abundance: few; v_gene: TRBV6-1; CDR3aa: CAIDPTPGLRDEQFF; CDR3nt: TGTGCCATCGACCCTACACCGGGACTAAGGGATGAGCAGTTCTTC
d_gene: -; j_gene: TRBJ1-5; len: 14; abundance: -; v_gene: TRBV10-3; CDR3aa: CAFSVGADNQPQHF; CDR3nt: TGTGCCTTCAGTGTTGGAGCGGACAATCAGCCCCAGCATTTT
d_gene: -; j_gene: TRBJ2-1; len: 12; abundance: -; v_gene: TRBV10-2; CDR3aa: CASSPVYNEQFF; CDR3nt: TGCGCCAGCAGCCCAGTCTACAATGAGCAGTTCTTC
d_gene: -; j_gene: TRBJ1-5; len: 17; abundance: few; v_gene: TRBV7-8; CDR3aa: CASSSLTRGLSNQPQHF; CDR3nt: TGTGCCAGCAGCTCCCTGACACGAGGGCTTAGCAATCAGCCCCAGCATTTT
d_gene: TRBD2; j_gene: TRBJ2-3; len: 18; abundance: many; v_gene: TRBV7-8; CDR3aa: CASSYPSGGDLSTDTQYF; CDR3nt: TGTGCCAGCAGCTACCCTAGCGGGGGGGATTTAAGCACAGATACGCAGTATTTT
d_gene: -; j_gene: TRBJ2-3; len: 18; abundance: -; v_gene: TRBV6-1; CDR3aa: CASSETGPGIGSTDTQYF; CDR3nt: TGTGCCAGCAGTGAAACAGGGCCTGGGATAGGTAGCACAGATACGCAGTATTTT
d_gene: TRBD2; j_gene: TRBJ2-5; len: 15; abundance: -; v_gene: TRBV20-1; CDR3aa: CRGLAGGPVSETQYF; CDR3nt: TGCCGCGGACTAGCGGGAGGGCCAGTTTCGGAGACCCAGTACTTC
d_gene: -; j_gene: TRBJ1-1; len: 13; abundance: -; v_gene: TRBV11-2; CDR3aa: CASSSRRDTEAFF; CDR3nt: TGTGCCAGCAGCTCTCGAAGGGACACTGAAGCTTTCTTT
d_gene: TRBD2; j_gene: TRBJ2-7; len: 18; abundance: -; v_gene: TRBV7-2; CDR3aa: CASSPTGTSGTYMYEQYF; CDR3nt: TGTGCCAGCAGCCCGACCGGGACTAGCGGGACTTATATGTACGAGCAGTACTTC
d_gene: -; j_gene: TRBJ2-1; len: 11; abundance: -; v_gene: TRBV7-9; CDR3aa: CASSLWPEQFF; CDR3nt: TGTGCCAGCAGCTTGTGGCCTGAGCAGTTCTTC
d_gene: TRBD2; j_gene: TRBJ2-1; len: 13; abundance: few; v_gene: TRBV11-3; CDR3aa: CASSSLAYNEQFF; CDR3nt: TGTGCCAGCAGCTCACTAGCGTACAATGAGCAGTTCTTC